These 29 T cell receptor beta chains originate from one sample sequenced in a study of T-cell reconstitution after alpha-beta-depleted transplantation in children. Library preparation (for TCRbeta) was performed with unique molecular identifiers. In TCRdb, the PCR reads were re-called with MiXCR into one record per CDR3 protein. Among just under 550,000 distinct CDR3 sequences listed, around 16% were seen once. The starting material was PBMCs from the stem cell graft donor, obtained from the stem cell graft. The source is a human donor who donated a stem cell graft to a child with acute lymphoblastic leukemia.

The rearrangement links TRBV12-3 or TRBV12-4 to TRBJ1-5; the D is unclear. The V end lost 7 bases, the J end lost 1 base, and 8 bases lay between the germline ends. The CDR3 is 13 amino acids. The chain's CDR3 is CASMSQSNQPQHF. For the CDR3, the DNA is TGTGCCAGCATGTCCCAGAGCAATCAGCCCCAGCATTTT.

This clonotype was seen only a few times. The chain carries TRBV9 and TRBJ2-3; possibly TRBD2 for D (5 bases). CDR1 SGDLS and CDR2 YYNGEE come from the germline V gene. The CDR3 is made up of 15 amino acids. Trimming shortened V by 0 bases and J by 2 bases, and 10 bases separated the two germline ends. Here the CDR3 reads CASSVDPGITDTQYF. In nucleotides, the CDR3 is TGTGCCAGCAGCGTAGATCCGGGGATCACAGATACGCAGTATTTT.

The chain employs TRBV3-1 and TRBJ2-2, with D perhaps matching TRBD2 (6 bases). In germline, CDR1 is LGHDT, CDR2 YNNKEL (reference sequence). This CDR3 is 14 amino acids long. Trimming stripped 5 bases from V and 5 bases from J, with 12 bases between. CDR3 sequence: CASSAGLFTGELFF. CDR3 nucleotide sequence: TGTGCCAGCAGCGCGGGACTCTTTACCGGGGAGCTGTTTTTT.

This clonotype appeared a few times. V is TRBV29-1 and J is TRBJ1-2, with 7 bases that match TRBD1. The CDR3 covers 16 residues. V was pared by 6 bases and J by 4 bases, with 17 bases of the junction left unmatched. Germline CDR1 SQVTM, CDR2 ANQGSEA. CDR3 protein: CSVSGTVGDLSYGYTF. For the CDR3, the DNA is TGCAGCGTGTCCGGGACAGTCGGGGATCTTTCCTATGGCTACACCTTC.

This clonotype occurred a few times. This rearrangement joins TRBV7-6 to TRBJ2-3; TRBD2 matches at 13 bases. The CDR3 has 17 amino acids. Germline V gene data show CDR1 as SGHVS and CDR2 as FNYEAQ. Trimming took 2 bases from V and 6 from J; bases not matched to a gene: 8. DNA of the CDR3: TGTGCCAGCAGCTTAAAGACTAGCGGGAGGTTGGAGGATACGCAGTATTTT. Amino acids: CASSLKTSGRLEDTQYF.

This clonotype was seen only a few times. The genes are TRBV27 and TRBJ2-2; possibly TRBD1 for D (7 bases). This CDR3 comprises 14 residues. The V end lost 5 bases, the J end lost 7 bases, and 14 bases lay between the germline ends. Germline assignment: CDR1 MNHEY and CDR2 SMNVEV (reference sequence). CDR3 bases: TGTGCCAGCAGTCCCAGGGGGGCTGGCGGGGAGCTGTTTTTT. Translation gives CASSPRGAGGELFF.

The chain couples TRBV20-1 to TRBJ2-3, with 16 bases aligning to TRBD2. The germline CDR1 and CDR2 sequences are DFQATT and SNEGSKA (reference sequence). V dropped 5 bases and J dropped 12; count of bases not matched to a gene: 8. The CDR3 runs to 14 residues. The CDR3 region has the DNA TGCAGTGCTGGAGGGACTAGCGGGAGGGCCGGTCAGTATTTT. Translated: CSAGGTSGRAGQYF.

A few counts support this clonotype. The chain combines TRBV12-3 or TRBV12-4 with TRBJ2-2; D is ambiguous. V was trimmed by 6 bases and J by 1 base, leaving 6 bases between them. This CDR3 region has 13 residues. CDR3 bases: TGTGCCAGCAGAGAGGAGAACACCGGGGAGCTGTTTTTT. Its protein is CASREENTGELFF.

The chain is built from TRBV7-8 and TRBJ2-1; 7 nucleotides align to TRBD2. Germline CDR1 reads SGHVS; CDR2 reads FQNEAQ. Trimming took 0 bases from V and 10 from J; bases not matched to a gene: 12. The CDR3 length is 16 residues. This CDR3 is CASSLAEWLADLEQFF. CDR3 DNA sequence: TGTGCCAGCAGCTTAGCCGAATGGCTAGCGGACCTCGAGCAGTTCTTC.

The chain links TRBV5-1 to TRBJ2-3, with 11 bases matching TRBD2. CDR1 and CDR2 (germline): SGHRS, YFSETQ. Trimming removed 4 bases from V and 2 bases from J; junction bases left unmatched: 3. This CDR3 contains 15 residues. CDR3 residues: CASSKLAGDTDTQYF. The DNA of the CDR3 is TGCGCCAGCAGCAAACTAGCGGGAGACACAGATACGCAGTATTTT.

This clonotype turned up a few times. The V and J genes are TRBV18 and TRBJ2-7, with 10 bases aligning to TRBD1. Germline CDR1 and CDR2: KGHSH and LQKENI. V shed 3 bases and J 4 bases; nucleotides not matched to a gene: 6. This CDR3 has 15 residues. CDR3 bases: TGTGCCAGCTCACCGGCGACAGGGGGCGCGTACGAGCAGTACTTC. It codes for CASSPATGGAYEQYF.

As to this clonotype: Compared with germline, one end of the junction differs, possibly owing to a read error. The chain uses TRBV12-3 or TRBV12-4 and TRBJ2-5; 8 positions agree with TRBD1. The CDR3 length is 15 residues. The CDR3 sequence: CASSSWTGYQQTQYF. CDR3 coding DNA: TGTGCCAGCAGTTCTTGGACAGGGTACCAACAGACCCAGTACTTC.

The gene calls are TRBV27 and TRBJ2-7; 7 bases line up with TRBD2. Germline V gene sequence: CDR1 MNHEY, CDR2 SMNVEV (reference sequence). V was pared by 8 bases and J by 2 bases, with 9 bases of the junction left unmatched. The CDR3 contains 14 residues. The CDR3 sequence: CASGGGLDPYEQYF. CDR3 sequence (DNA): TGTGCCAGCGGCGGGGGACTGGACCCCTACGAGCAGTACTTC.

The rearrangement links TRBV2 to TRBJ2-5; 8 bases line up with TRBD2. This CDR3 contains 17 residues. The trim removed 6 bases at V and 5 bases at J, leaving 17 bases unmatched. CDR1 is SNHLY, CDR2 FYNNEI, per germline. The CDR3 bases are TGTGCCAGCAGGCGAGGAGGACTAGCTTTAACTAGGGAGACCCAGTACTTC. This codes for CASRRGGLALTRETQYF.

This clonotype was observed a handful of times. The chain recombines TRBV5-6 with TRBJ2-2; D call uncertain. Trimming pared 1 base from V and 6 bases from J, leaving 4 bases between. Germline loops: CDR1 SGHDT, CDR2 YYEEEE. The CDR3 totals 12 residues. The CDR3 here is CASSLLPGELFF. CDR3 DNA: TGTGCCAGCAGCTTGTTGCCCGGGGAGCTGTTTTTT.

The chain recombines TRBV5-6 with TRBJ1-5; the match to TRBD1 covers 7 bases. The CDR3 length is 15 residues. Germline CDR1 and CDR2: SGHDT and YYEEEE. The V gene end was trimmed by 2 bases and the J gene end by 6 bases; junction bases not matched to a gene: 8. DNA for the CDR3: TGTGCCAGCAGCTTAGGCAAGCCAGGGGGTCAGCCCCAGCATTTT. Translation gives CASSLGKPGGQPQHF.

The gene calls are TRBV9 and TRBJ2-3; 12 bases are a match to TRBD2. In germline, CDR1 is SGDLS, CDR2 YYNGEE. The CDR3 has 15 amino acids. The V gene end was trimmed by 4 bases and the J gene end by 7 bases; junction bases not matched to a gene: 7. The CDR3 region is CASSPRLAGAYTQYF. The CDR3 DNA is TGTGCCAGCAGCCCTCGACTAGCGGGAGCATATACGCAGTATTTT.

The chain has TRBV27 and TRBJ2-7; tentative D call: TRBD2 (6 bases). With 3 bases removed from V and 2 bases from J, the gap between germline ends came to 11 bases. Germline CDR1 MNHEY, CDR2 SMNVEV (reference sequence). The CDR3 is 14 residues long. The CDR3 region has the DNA TGTGCCAGCAGTTTTGGGGCGGGGCCCTACGAGCAGTACTTC. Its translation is CASSFGAGPYEQYF.

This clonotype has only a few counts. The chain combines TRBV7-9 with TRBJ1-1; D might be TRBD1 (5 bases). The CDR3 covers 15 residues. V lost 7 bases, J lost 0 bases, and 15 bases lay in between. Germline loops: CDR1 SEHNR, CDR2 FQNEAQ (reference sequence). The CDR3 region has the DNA TGTGCCAGCAACCCCCCCGGGACTTTGAACACTGAAGCTTTCTTT. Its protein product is CASNPPGTLNTEAFF.

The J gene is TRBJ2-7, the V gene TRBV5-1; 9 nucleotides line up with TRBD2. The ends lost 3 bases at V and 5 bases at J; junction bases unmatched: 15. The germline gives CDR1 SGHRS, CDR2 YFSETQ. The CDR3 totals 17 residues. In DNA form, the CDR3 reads TGCGCCAGCAGCTCCCGTATTAGCGGGAGCCCCCGGGACGAGCAGTACTTC. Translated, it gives CASSSRISGSPRDEQYF. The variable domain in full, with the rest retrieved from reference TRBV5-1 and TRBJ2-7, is KAGVTQTPRYLIKTRGQQVTLSCSPISGHRSVSWYQQTPGQGLQFLFEYFSETQRNKGNFPGRFSGRQFSNSRSEMNVSTLELGDSALYLCASSSRISGSPRDEQYFGPGTRLTVT.

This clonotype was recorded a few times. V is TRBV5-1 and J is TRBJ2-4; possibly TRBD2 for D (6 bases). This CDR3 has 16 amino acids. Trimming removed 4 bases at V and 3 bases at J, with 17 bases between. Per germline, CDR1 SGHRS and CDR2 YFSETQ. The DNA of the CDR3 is TGCGCCAGCAGCCAGGGTGATCTGGGAGGCAAAAACATTCAGTACTTC. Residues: CASSQGDLGGKNIQYF.

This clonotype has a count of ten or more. The CDR3 spells CATSDPTSGRGNEQFF. The CDR3 DNA reads TGTGCCACCAGTGATCCGACTAGCGGGAGGGGGAATGAGCAGTTCTTC. The rearrangement uses TRBV24-1 and TRBJ2-1, with TRBD2 matching 14 bases. Germline CDR1 reads KGHDR; CDR2 reads SFDVKD. This CDR3 spans 16 amino acids. Trimming cost V 3 bases and J 7 bases; bases outside gene matches: 4.

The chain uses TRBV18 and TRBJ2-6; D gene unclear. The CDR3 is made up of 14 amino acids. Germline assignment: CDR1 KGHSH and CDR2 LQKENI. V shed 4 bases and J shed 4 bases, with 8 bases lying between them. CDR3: CASSRRKGANVLTF. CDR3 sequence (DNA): TGTGCCAGCTCACGACGGAAGGGGGCCAACGTCCTGACTTTC.

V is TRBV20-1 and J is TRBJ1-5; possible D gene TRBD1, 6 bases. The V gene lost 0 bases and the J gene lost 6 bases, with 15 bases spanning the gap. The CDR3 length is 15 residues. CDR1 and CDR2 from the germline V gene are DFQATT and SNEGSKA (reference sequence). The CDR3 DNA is TGCAGTGCTAGAGATACAGGGCAGGGTGGTCAGCCCCAGCATTTT. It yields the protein CSARDTGQGGQPQHF.

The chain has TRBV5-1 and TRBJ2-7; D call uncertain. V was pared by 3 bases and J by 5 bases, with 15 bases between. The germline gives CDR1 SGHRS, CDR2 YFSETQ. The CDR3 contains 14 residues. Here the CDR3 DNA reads TGCGCCAGCAGCTCCGGCCCCCGTTTGGACGAGCAGTACTTC. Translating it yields CASSSGPRLDEQYF.

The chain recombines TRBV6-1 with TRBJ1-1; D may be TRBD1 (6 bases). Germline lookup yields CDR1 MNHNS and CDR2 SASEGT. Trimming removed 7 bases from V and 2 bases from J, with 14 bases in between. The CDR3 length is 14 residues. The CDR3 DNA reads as TGTGCCAGCATTCGACAGGCCCTTAACACTGAAGCTTTCTTT. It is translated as CASIRQALNTEAFF.

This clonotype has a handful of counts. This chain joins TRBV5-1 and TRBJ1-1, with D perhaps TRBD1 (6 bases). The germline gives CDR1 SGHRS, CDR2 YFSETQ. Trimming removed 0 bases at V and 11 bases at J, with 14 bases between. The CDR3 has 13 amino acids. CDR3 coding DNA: TGCGCCAGCAGCTTGGCCGTGGGGGGCCAGGCTTTCTTT. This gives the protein CASSLAVGGQAFF.

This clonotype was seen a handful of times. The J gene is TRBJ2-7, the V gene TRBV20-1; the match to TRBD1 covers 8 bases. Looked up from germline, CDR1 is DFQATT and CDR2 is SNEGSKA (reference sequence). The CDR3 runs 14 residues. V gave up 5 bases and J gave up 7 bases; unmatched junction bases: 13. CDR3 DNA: TGCAGTGCTCGCCGGGACAGGCTCTGGGAAGAGCAGTACTTC. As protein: CSARRDRLWEEQYF.

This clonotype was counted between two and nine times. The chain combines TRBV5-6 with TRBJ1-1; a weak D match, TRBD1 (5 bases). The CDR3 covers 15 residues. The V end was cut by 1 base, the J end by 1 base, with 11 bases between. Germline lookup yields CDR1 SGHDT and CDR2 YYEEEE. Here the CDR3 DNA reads TGTGCCAGCAGCTTGATAAGGGGTCGGAACACTGAAGCTTTCTTT. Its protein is CASSLIRGRNTEAFF.